These 26 T cell receptor beta chains share one sample of origin, sequenced in a study of beta chain features in type 1 diabetes. Investigators reverse transcribed all isolated RNA, so they sequenced expressed TCRB transcripts. The table came from immunoSEQ multiplex PCR; TCRdb's copy has only in-frame clones and leaves some out. This sample has about 260,000 clones, with about 71% found just once. Sequencing used naive CD4+ T cells from blood. The receptor source for this set is a young man in good health.

This clone was detected only a few times. V and J are TRBV27 and TRBJ2-1; D call uncertain. Between the trimmed V and J ends, which lost 2 bases and 1 base, there was a span of 9 bases. Germline CDR1 MNHEY, CDR2 SMNVEV (reference sequence). The CDR3 spans 15 residues. Written as DNA, the CDR3 is TGTGCCAGCAGTTTAGGGGTCAGGTCCTACAATGAGCAGTTCTTC. This gives the protein CASSLGVRSYNEQFF.

In this sample, this clone turned up a few times. The chain is built from TRBV11-2 and TRBJ2-7; the D is unclear. V shed 2 bases and J shed 2 bases, with 1 base lying between them. Looked up from germline, CDR1 is SGHAT and CDR2 is FQNNGV. The CDR3 has 11 residues. The DNA of the CDR3 is TGTGCCAGCAGCTTAACCTACGAGCAGTACTTC. It codes for CASSLTYEQYF. Using reference TRBV11-2 and TRBJ2-7 for the parts outside the CDR3, the full variable domain is EAGVAQSPRYKIIEKRQSVAFWCNPISGHATLYWYQQILGQGPKLLIQFQNNGVVDDSQLPKDRFSAERLKGVDSTLKIQPAKLEDSAVYLCASSLTYEQYFGPGTRLTVT.

The chain uses TRBV7-2 and TRBJ1-5; possibly TRBD1 for D (6 bases). Germline CDR1 and CDR2: SGHTA and FQGNSA. This CDR3 comprises 14 residues. V lost 8 bases and J lost 0, with 11 bases in between. CDR3 sequence: CASSPGASNQPQHF. DNA of the CDR3: TGTGCCAGCTCGCCGGGGGCTAGCAATCAGCCCCAGCATTTT.

The chain has TRBV7-2 and TRBJ2-7; perhaps D is TRBD1 or TRBD2 (5 bases each). Germline CDR1 reads SGHTA; CDR2 reads FQGNSA. This CDR3 has 16 residues. V gave up 4 bases and J gave up 1 base, with 17 bases separating them. In nucleotides, the CDR3 is TGTGCCAGCAGCTCCCCCTCGGGGACGCTTTCCTACGAGCAGTACTTC. This gives the protein CASSSPSGTLSYEQYF.

The chain has TRBV20-1 and TRBJ2-1; no definite D call. CDR3 length: 10 amino acids. V gave up 8 bases and J gave up 10 bases, with 12 bases separating them. Per the germline V gene, CDR1 is DFQATT and CDR2 is SNEGSKA (reference sequence). The CDR3 sequence is CSPYRQEQFF. In DNA, the CDR3 is TGCAGTCCCTATAGGCAGGAGCAGTTCTTC.

This chain uses TRBV25-1 with TRBJ2-7; 9 bases match TRBD2. CDR1 is MGHDK, CDR2 SYGVNS, per germline. This CDR3 spans 12 amino acids. The V segment lost 11 bases and the J segment 2 bases; nucleotides outside the gene matches: 4. The CDR3 region is CAVAGETYEQYF. The CDR3 DNA is TGTGCCGTAGCGGGGGAAACCTACGAGCAGTACTTC.

The chain joins TRBV30 to TRBJ1-3; perhaps TRBD1 as D (6 bases). Per germline, CDR1 GTSNPN and CDR2 SVGIG (reference sequence). The CDR3 runs 13 residues. V lost 4 bases to trimming and J lost 4 bases, with 11 bases between them. The CDR3 loop is CAWKVTGGNTIYF. Written as DNA, the CDR3 is TGTGCCTGGAAGGTTACAGGGGGAAACACCATATATTTT.

This clone was recorded a few times. V gene TRBV7-6 combines with J gene TRBJ2-5; no definite D call. CDR3 size: 16 residues. Deletions cut 0 bases from V and 2 bases from J, with 13 bases between. Germline lookup yields CDR1 SGHVS and CDR2 FNYEAQ. CDR3 bases: TGTGCCAGCAGCTTAGCTTCCTCGACGGTTCAAGAGACCCAGTACTTC. Encoded protein: CASSLASSTVQETQYF.

This clone was seen a handful of times. The rearrangement uses TRBV30 and TRBJ1-2; D is possibly TRBD1 (5 bases). Trimming left V 5 bases short and J 9 bases short, with 16 bases between. The CDR3 length is 12 residues. Germline CDR1 reads GTSNPN; CDR2 reads SVGIG (reference sequence). In DNA, the CDR3 is TGTGCCTGGGGGGACCGACGTGGTCGCTACACCTTC. It specifies CAWGDRRGRYTF.

V is TRBV30 and J is TRBJ1-6, with 7 nucleotides matching TRBD1. CDR3 length: 14 residues. V shed 2 bases and J 10 bases; nucleotides not matched to a gene: 8. Looked up from germline, CDR1 is GTSNPN and CDR2 is SVGIG (reference sequence). CDR3 in amino acids: CAWSPQGGRSPLHF. The CDR3 DNA reads as TGTGCCTGGAGTCCCCAGGGGGGTAGGTCACCCCTCCACTTT. Looking up the rest from reference TRBV30 and TRBJ1-6 gives the full variable domain: SQTIHQWPATLVQPVGSPLSLECTVEGTSNPNLYWYRQAAGRGLQLLFYSVGIGQISSEVPQNLSASRPQDRQFILSSKKLLLSDSGFYLCAWSPQGGRSPLHFGNGTRLTVT.

The chain carries TRBV19 and TRBJ2-1, with D unresolved. The CDR3 contains 11 residues. V gave up 1 base and J gave up 7 bases, with 2 bases separating them. From germline, CDR1 is LNHDA and CDR2 SQIVND (reference sequence). In nucleotides, the CDR3 is TGTGCCAGTAGTATAGGAAATGAGCAGTTCTTC. Its translation: CASSIGNEQFF.

The chain is built from TRBV25-1 and TRBJ2-5; D perhaps matches TRBD1 (5 bases). The CDR3 length is 14 residues. V gave up 6 bases and J gave up 1 base, with 12 bases separating them. CDR1 is MGHDK, CDR2 SYGVNS, per germline. The CDR3 bases are TGTGCCAGCAGCTCAAGGGGCGCCCAAGAGACCCAGTACTTC. Translating gives CASSSRGAQETQYF.

The J gene is TRBJ1-1, the V gene TRBV14; the D is unclear. The V gene lost 1 base and the J gene lost 0 bases, with 6 bases spanning the gap. This CDR3 spans 14 amino acids. CDR1 is SGHDN, CDR2 FVKESK, per germline. CDR3 amino acids: CASSQAGMNTEAFF. CDR3 DNA sequence: TGTGCCAGCAGCCAAGCGGGAATGAACACTGAAGCTTTCTTT.

The V call is TRBV29-1, the J call TRBJ2-5, with 10 bases fitting TRBD2. Germline-derived CDR1 and CDR2 are SQVTM and ANQGSEA. J lost 5 bases, V lost 8 bases, and 14 bases had no gene match. The CDR3 contains 15 residues. The CDR3 sequence is CSSSGLAATRETQYF. CDR3 coding DNA: TGCAGCTCCTCTGGACTAGCGGCGACAAGGGAGACCCAGTACTTC.

This chain uses TRBV7-2 with TRBJ2-1, with a weak D call TRBD1 (6 bases). V was pared by 4 bases and J by 0 bases, with 10 bases between. Looked up from germline, CDR1 is SGHTA and CDR2 is FQGNSA. The CDR3 runs 15 residues. The CDR3 bases are TGTGCCAGCAGCTGGGGGACACCCTCCTACAATGAGCAGTTCTTC. Its protein product is CASSWGTPSYNEQFF.

The chain employs TRBV20-1 and TRBJ2-1; D remains unclear. V gave up 0 bases and J gave up 8 bases, with 5 bases separating them. This CDR3 is 11 amino acids long. Germline V gene data show CDR1 as DFQATT and CDR2 as SNEGSKA (reference sequence). The DNA of the CDR3 is TGCAGTGCTAGAGAACAGCATGAGCAGTTCTTC. This translates into CSAREQHEQFF.

This clone was seen only once. The CDR3 spells CASSRGLGASQYF. DNA for the CDR3: TGTGCCAGCAGTCGAGGACTAGGCGCGTCGCAGTATTTT. The chain recombines TRBV14 with TRBJ2-3, with 7 nucleotides matching TRBD2. The V segment lost 6 bases and the J segment 10 bases; nucleotides outside the gene matches: 10. The CDR3 loop spans 13 amino acids. Germline V gene lookup returns CDR1 SGHDN and CDR2 FVKESK.

The CDR3 nucleotides are TGCGCCAGCAGCCAAGAAGGTCGACTAGCGGCTAGCACAGATACGCAGTATTTT. Protein: CASSQEGRLAASTDTQYF. The V and J genes are TRBV4-3 and TRBJ2-3, with 9 bases matching TRBD2. Germline lookup yields CDR1 LGHNA and CDR2 YSLEER. J was trimmed by 0 bases and V by 0 bases; bases with no gene match: 7. This CDR3 contains 18 residues.

The V and J genes are TRBV4-3 and TRBJ2-1; D is uncertain. The germline V gene encodes CDR1 LGHNA and CDR2 YSLEER. The V end was cut by 5 bases, the J end by 2 bases, with 16 bases between. There are 16 residues in the CDR3. CDR3 amino acids: CASSLLPQDPYNEQFF. CDR3 coding DNA: TGCGCCAGCAGCTTACTCCCCCAGGACCCCTACAATGAGCAGTTCTTC.

The chain joins TRBV12-5 to TRBJ2-1, with 7 bases fitting TRBD2. The CDR3 sequence is 14 residues long. Germline V gene data show CDR1 as LGHNT and CDR2 as FRNRAP. V trimming: 3 bases; J trimming: 9 bases; junction bases outside the gene matches: 8. CDR3 DNA: TGTGCTAGTGGTTTACCCGGGAGGACACCTGAGCAGTTCTTC. Its translation: CASGLPGRTPEQFF.

This clone was observed once. The chain links TRBV18 to TRBJ1-6; no definite D call. CDR3 length equals 15 residues. CDR1 is KGHSH and CDR2 is LQKENI in the germline V gene. The ends were cut back, 3 bases at V and 7 bases at J, with 13 bases in the middle. The CDR3 coding sequence is TGTGCCAGCTCACCTAGCGCTTCCTTGAATTCACCCCTCCACTTT. Translated, it gives CASSPSASLNSPLHF.

V usage is TRBV10-3 and J usage is TRBJ2-5; 10 bases match TRBD1. The germline CDR1 and CDR2 sequences are ENHRY and SYGVKD. V lost 3 bases to trimming and J lost 4 bases; unmatched junction nucleotides: 5. This CDR3 is 15 amino acids long. This CDR3 reads CAISDPRDRGETQYF. The DNA of the CDR3 is TGTGCCATCAGTGATCCGAGGGACAGGGGAGAGACCCAGTACTTC.

This clone was observed a single time. This rearrangement joins TRBV7-7 to TRBJ2-3; either TRBD1 or TRBD2 may supply D (6 bases each). Per germline, CDR1 SSHAT and CDR2 FNYEAQ (reference sequence). The length of the CDR3 is 13 residues. Trimming pared 8 bases from V and 5 bases from J, leaving 14 bases between. Here the CDR3 reads CASSGARGDTQYF. In DNA form, the CDR3 reads TGTGCCAGCTCGGGGGCGAGGGGAGATACGCAGTATTTT.

The chain recombines TRBV10-3 with TRBJ2-5; D perhaps matches TRBD2 (5 bases). Per the germline V gene, CDR1 is ENHRY and CDR2 is SYGVKD. This CDR3 is built from 14 residues. Deletions cut 8 bases from V and 4 bases from J, with 17 bases between. The CDR3 spells CAIRESAAGETQYF. CDR3 coding DNA: TGTGCCATCCGAGAATCAGCGGCTGGAGAGACCCAGTACTTC.

J is TRBJ2-1 and V is TRBV10-3; D is uncertain. CDR3 length: 13 residues. Germline CDR1 is ENHRY and CDR2 is SYGVKD. V was pared by 4 bases and J by 7 bases, with 11 bases between. The CDR3 DNA reads as TGTGCCATCAGTGGGGATGCTGCTAATGAGCAGTTCTTC. Its protein is CAISGDAANEQFF.

This clone occurred once. This rearrangement joins TRBV2 to TRBJ2-4; TRBD2 might be the D (6 bases). Germline loops: CDR1 SNHLY, CDR2 FYNNEI. With 7 bases removed from V and 6 bases from J, the gap between germline ends came to 10 bases. The CDR3 covers 12 residues. The CDR3 is CASTDGGNIQYF. The DNA for the CDR3 is TGTGCCAGCACCGACGGGGGAAACATTCAGTACTTC.